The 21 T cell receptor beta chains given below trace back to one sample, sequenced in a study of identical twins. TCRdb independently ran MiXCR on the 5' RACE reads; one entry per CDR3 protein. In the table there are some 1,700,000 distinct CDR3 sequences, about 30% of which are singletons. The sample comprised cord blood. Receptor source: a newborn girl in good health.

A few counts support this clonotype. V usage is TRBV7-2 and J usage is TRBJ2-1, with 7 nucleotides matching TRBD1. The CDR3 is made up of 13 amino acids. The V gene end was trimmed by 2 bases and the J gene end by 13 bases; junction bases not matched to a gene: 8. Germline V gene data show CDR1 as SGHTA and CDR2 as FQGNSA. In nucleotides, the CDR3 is TGTGCCAGCAGCTTAATCCAAGGGGGCTTACAGTTCTTC. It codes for CASSLIQGGLQFF.

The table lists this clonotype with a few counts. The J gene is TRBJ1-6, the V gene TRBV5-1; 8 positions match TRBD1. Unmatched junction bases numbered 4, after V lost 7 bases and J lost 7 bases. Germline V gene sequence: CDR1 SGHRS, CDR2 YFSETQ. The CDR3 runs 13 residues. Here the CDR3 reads CASGRTGNSPLHF. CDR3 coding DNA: TGCGCCAGCGGCAGGACAGGGAATTCACCCCTCCACTTT.

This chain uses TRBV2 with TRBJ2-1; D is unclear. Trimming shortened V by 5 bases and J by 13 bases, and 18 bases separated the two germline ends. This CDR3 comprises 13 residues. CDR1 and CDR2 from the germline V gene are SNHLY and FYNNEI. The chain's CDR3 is CASSLYPQETQFF. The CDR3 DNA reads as TGTGCCAGCAGTCTCTATCCCCAAGAGACCCAGTTCTTC.

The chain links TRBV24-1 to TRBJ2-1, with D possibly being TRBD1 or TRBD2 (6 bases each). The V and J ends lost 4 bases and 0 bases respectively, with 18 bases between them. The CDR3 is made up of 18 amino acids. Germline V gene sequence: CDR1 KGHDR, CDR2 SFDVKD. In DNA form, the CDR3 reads TGTGCCACCAGTGACACAGGGACTTTACTGAGCTCCTACAATGAGCAGTTCTTC. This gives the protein CATSDTGTLLSSYNEQFF.

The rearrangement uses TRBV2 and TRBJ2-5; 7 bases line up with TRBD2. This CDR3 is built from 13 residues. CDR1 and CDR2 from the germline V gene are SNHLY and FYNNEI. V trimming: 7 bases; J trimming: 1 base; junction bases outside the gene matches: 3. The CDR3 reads CASKGGLQETQYF. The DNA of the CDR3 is TGTGCCAGCAAGGGAGGGCTCCAAGAGACCCAGTACTTC.

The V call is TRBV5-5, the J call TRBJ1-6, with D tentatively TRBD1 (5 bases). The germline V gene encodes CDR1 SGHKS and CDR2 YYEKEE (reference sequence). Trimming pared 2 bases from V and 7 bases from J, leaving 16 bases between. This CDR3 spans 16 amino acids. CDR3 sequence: CASSLFTGRRNSPLHF. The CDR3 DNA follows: TGTGCCAGCAGCTTATTTACGGGACGGAGAAATTCACCCCTCCACTTT.

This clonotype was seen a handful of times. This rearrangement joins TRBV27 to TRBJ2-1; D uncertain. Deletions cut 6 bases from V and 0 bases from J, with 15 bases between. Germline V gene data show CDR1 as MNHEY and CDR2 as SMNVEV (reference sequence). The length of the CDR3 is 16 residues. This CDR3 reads CASSPRATSSYNEQFF. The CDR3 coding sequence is TGTGCCAGCAGCCCCCGGGCGACCAGCTCCTACAATGAGCAGTTCTTC.

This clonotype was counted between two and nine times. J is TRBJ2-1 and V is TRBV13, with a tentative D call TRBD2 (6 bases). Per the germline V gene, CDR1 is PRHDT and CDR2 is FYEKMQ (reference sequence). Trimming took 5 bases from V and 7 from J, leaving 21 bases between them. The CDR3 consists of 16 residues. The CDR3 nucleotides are TGTGCCAGCAGCCGCCCTGGGGCAGGGAGGACGAATGAGCAGTTCTTC. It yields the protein CASSRPGAGRTNEQFF.

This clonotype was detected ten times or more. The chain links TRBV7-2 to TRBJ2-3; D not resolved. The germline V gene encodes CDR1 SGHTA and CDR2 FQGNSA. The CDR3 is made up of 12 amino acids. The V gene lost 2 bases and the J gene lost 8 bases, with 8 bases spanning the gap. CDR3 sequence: CASSLKVRTQYF. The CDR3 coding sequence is TGTGCCAGCAGCTTAAAGGTCCGTACGCAGTATTTT.

The CDR3 spells CASSPAAGGYQPQHF. The CDR3 DNA follows: TGTGCCAGCAGCCCCGCGGCAGGGGGCTATCAGCCCCAGCATTTT. This rearrangement joins TRBV7-2 to TRBJ1-5; TRBD1 agrees at 8 bases. Germline loops: CDR1 SGHTA, CDR2 FQGNSA. This CDR3 has 15 amino acids. V dropped 5 bases and J dropped 5; count of bases not matched to a gene: 8.

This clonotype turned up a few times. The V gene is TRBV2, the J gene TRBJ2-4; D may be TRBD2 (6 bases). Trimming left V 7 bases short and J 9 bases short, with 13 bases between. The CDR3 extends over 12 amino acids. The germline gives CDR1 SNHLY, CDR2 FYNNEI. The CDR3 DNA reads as TGTGCCAGCATTGGCCAGGGAGGCATTCAGTACTTC. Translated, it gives CASIGQGGIQYF.

This chain's CDR3 is CSARDFPGLDYEQYF. The CDR3 DNA is TGCAGTGCTAGAGATTTCCCGGGACTAGATTACGAGCAGTACTTC. This rearrangement joins TRBV20-1 to TRBJ2-7, with 8 nucleotides matching TRBD2. Germline CDR1 is DFQATT and CDR2 is SNEGSKA (reference sequence). The ends lost 0 bases at V and 4 bases at J; junction bases unmatched: 8. This CDR3 contains 15 residues.

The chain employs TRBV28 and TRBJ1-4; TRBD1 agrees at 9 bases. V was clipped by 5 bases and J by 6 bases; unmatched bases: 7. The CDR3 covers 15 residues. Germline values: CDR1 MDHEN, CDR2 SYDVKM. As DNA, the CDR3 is TGTGCCAGCAGTCTACTGGGACAGGGACATGAAAAACTGTTTTTT. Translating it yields CASSLLGQGHEKLFF.

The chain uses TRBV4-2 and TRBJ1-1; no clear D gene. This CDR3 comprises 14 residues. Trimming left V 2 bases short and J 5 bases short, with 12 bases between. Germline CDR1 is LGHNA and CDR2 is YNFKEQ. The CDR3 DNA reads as TGTGCCAGCAGCCAAAATTACAGATCGACTGAAGCTTTCTTT. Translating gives CASSQNYRSTEAFF.

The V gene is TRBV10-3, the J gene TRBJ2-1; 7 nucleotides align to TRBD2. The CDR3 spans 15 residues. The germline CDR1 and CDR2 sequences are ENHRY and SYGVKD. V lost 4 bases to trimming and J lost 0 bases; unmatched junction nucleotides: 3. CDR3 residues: CAISGLASSYNEQFF. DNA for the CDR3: TGTGCCATCAGTGGACTAGCCAGCTCCTACAATGAGCAGTTCTTC.

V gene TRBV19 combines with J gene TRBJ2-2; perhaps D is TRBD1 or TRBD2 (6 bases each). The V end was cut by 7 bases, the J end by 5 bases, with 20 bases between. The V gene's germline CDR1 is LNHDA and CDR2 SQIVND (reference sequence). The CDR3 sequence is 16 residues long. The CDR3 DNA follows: TGTGCCAGTACGACTCGGTTAGGGGGGCTGACCGGGGAGCTGTTTTTT. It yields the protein CASTTRLGGLTGELFF.

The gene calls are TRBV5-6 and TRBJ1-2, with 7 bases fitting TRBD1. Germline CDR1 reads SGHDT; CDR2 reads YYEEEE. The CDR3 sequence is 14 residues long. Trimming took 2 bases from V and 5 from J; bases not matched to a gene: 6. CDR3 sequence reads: CASSFSGTVYGYTF. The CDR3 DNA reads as TGTGCCAGCAGCTTCTCCGGGACAGTTTATGGCTACACCTTC. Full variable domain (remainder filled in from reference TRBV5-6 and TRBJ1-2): DAGVTQSPTHLIKTRGQQVTLRCSPKSGHDTVSWYQQALGQGPQFIFQYYEEEERQRGNFPDRFSGHQFPNYSSELNVNALLLGDSALYLCASSFSGTVYGYTFGSGTRLTVV.

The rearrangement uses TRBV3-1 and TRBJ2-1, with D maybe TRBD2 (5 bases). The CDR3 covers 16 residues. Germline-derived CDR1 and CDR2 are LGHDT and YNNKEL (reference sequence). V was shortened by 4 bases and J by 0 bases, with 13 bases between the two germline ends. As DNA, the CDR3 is TGTGCCAGCAGCCCGAAGGACTGGTACTCCTACAATGAGCAGTTCTTC. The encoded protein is CASSPKDWYSYNEQFF.

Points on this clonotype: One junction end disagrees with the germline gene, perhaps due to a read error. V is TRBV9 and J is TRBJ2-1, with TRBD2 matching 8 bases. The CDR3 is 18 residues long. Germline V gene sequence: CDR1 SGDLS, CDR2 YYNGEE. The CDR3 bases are TGTGTCAGCAGCGTAGTCCGGGGAAGCGGGAGAATTAGAAATGAGCAGTTCTTC. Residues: CVSSVVRGSGRIRNEQFF. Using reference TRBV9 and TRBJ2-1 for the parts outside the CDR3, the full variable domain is DSGVTQTPKHLITATGQRVTLRCSPRSGDLSVYWYQQSLDQGLQFLIQYYNGEERAKGNILERFSAQQFPDLHSELNLSSLELGDSALYFCVSSVVRGSGRIRNEQFFGPGTRLTVL.

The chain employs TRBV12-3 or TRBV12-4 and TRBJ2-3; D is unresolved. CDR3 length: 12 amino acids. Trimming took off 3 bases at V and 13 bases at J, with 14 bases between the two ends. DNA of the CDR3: TGTGCCAGCAGTTTTAATGCAGATGCGGAGTATTTT. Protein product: CASSFNADAEYF.

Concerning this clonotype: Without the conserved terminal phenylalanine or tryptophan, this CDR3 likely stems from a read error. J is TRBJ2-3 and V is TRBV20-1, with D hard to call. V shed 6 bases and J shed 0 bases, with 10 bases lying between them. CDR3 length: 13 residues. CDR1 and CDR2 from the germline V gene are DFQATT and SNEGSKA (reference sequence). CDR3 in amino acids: CSAIVTSTDTQYL. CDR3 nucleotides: TGCAGTGCGATCGTTACTAGCACAGATACGCAGTATTTA.